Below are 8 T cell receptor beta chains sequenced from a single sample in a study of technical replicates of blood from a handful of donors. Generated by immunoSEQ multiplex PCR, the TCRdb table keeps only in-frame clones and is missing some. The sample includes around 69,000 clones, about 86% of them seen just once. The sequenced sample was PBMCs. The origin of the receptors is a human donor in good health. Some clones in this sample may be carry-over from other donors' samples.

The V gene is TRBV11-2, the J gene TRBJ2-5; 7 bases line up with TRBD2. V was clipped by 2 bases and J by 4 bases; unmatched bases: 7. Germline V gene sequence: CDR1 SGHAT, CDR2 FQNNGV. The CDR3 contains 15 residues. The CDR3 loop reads CASSLKVRTRETQYF. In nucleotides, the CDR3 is TGTGCCAGCAGCTTAAAAGTCCGGACTAGAGAGACCCAGTACTTC.

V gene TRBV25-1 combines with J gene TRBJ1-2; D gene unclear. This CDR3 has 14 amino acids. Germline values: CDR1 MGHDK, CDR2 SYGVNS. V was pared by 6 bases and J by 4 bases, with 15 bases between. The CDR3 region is CASREGIGSYGYTF. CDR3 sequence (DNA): TGTGCCAGCAGGGAAGGGATCGGGAGCTATGGCTACACCTTC.

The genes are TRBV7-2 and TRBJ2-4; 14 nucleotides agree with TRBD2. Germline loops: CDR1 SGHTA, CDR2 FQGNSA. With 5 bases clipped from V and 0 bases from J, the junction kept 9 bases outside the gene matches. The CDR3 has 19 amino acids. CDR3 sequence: CASSETSGGDKVAKNIQYF. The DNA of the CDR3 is TGTGCCAGCAGCGAGACTAGCGGGGGGGATAAAGTAGCCAAAAACATTCAGTACTTC.

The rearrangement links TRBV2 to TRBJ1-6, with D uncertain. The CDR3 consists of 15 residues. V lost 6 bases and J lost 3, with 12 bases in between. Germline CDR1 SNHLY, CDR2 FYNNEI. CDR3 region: CASSPESFYNSPLHF. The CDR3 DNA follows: TGTGCCAGCAGCCCTGAGAGTTTCTATAATTCACCCCTCCACTTT.

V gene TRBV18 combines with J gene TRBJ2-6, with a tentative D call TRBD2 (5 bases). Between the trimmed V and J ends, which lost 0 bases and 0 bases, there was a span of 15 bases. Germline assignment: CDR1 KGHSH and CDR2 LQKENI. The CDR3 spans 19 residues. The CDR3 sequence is CASSPPPGLLSSGANVLTF. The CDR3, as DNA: TGTGCCAGCTCACCACCTCCCGGACTTCTTTCCTCTGGGGCCAACGTCCTGACTTTC.

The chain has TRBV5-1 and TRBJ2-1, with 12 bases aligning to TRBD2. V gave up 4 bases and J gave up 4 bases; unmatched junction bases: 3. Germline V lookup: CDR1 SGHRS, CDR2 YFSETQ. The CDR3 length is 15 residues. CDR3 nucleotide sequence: TGCGCCAGCAGCATGACTAGCGGGGGATACAATGAGCAGTTCTTC. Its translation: CASSMTSGGYNEQFF.

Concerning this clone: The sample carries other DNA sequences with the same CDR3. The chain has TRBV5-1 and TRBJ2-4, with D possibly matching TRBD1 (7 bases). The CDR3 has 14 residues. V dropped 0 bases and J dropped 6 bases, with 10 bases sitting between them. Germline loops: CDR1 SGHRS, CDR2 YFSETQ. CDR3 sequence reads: CASSLGQGGNIQYF. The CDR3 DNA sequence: TGCGCCAGCAGCTTGGGGCAGGGGGGAAACATTCAGTACTTC. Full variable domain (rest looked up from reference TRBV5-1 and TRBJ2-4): KAGVTQTPRYLIKTRGQQVTLSCSPISGHRSVSWYQQTPGQGLQFLFEYFSETQRNKGNFPGRFSGRQFSNSRSEMNVSTLELGDSALYLCASSLGQGGNIQYFGAGTRLSVL.

The CDR3 loop is CASRVSPLGNQPQHF. In DNA form, the CDR3 reads TGTGCCAGCAGGGTCAGCCCCCTAGGCAATCAGCCCCAGCATTTT. The J gene is TRBJ1-5, the V gene TRBV2; D uncertain. CDR1 and CDR2 from the germline V gene are SNHLY and FYNNEI. This CDR3 region has 15 residues. Trimming pared 6 bases from V and 2 bases from J, leaving 14 bases between.